This T cell receptor beta chain emerged from a study of blood T cell repertoires in COVID-19. The wider study: Nucleic acid was either cDNA or gDNA, and it came from T cells, B-cell-depleted T cells, or PBMCs.

As handled by the study authors: Nucleated cell counts were estimated from reference gene primer amplification. This table comes from immunoSEQ multiplex PCR, and its TCRdb copy is limited to in-frame clones, with some not included. V and J calls and clone size are those listed in that table; D and trimming were worked out from the DNA. Here the sample spans about 160,000 clones, around 84% being singletons. Sequencing used peripheral blood. The receptor was isolated from a man aged 45-60 years with active or convalescent COVID-19.

The CDR3 loop is CASSLHGTGGEKLFF. CDR3 DNA sequence: TGTGCCAGCAGCTTGCATGGGACAGGGGGTGAAAAACTGTTTTTT. The chain employs TRBV7-2 and TRBJ1-4; 11 bases are a match to TRBD1. The CDR3 has 15 amino acids. In germline, CDR1 is SGHTA, CDR2 FQGNSA. V lost 3 bases, J lost 7 bases, and 4 bases stayed unmatched.